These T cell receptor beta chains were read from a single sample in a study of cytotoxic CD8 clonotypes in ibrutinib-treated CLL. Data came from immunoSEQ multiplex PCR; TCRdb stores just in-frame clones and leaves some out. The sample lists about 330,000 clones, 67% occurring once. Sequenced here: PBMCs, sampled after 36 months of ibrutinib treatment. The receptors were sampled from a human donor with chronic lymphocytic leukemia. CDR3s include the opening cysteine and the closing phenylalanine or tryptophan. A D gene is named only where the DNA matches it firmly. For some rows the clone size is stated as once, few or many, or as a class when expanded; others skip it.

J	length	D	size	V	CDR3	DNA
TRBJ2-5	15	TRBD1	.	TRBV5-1	CASSLNDREQETQYF	TGCGCCAGCAGCTTGAACGACAGGGAACAAGAGACCCAGTACTTC
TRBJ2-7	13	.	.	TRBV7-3	CASSSMGSYEQYF	TGTGCCAGCAGCTCCATGGGCAGCTACGAGCAGTACTTC
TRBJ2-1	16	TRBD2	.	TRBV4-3	CASSLLSGRARNEQFF	TGCGCCAGCAGCCTCCTTAGCGGGAGGGCCAGGAATGAGCAGTTCTTC
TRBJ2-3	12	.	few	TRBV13	CASSYGADTQYF	TGTGCCAGCAGCTATGGCGCAGATACGCAGTATTTT
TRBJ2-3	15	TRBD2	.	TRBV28	CASSLLAGVGDTQYF	TGTGCCAGCAGTTTACTAGCGGGAGTCGGAGATACGCAGTATTTT
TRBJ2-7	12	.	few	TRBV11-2	CASSLYPAWQYF	TGTGCCAGCAGCTTATATCCGGCATGGCAGTACTTC
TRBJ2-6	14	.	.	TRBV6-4	CASSGVSGANVLTF	TGTGCCAGCAGTGGGGTATCTGGGGCCAACGTCCTGACTTTC
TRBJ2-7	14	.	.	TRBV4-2	CASSPQTSSYEQYF	TGTGCCAGCAGCCCTCAGACTAGCTCCTACGAGCAGTACTTC
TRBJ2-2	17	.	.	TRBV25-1	CASSESLPRGTTGELFF	TGTGCCAGCAGTGAGTCGCTACCAAGGGGTACCACCGGGGAGCTGTTTTTT
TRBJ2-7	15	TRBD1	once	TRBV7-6	CASSSGTGLSYEQYF	TGTGCCAGCAGTTCCGGGACAGGGCTTTCCTACGAGCAGTACTTC
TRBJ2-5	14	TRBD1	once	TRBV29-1	CSAPWQGAAETQYF	TGCAGCGCCCCGTGGCAGGGGGCAGCGGAGACCCAGTACTTC
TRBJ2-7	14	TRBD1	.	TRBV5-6	CASSLANRGLEQYF	TGTGCCAGCAGCTTGGCCAACAGGGGGCTCGAGCAGTACTTC
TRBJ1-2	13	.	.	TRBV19	CASSASGVRGYTF	TGTGCCAGTAGTGCTTCGGGGGTACGGGGCTACACCTTC
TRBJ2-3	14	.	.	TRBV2	CASSVNRVTDTQYF	TGTGCCAGCAGTGTTAACAGGGTTACAGATACGCAGTATTTT
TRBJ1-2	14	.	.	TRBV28	CASSSANRIYGYTF	TGTGCCAGCAGTTCTGCAAACAGGATCTATGGCTACACCTTC
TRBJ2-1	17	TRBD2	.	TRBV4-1	CASSQDMRLTSGRKQFF	TGCGCCAGCAGCCAAGATATGAGACTAACTAGCGGGAGAAAGCAGTTCTTC
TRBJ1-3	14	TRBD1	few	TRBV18	CASSQGAAGNTIYF	TGTGCCAGCTCACAGGGGGCGGCTGGAAACACCATATATTTT
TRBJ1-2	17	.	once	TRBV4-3	CASSQDRVEWTYYGYTF	TGCGCCAGCAGCCAAGATAGGGTCGAATGGACTTACTATGGCTACACCTTC
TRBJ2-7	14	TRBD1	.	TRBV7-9	CASSHRDRGHEQYF	TGTGCCAGCAGCCACCGGGACAGGGGCCACGAGCAGTACTTC
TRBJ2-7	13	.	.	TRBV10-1	CASSELWLNEQYF	TGCGCCAGCAGTGAGTTATGGCTGAACGAGCAGTACTTC
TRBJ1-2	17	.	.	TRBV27	CASSLYGGAGPNYGYTF	TGTGCCAGCAGTTTATACGGAGGAGCGGGCCCTAACTATGGCTACACCTTC
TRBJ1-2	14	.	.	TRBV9	CASSPGGGHYGYTF	TGTGCCAGCAGCCCGGGAGGGGGACACTATGGCTACACCTTC
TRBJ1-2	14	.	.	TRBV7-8	CASSLATAPYGYTF	TGTGCCAGCAGCTTAGCGACAGCCCCATATGGCTACACCTTC
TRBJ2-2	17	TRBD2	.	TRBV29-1	CSAVWASGAANTGELFF	TGCAGCGCGGTGTGGGCTAGCGGGGCCGCCAACACCGGGGAGCTGTTTTTT
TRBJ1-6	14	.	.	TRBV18	CASSPGLGNSPLHF	TGTGCCAGCTCACCAGGGCTGGGGAATTCACCCCTCCACTTT
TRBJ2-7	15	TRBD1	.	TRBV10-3	CATRSQGATTYEQYF	TGTGCCACCCGAAGTCAGGGGGCGACGACCTACGAGCAGTACTTC
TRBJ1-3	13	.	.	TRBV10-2	CASSAFSGNTIYF	TGCGCCAGCAGTGCGTTCTCTGGAAACACCATATATTTT
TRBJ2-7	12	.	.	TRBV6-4	CAVAGQGYEQYF	TGTGCCGTGGCAGGTCAGGGCTACGAGCAGTACTTC
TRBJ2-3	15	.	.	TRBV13	CASSLGSEWTDTQYF	TGTGCCAGCAGCTTAGGTTCTGAGTGGACAGATACGCAGTATTTT
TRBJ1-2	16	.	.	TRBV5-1	CASSLEQGSYNYGYTF	TGCGCCAGCAGCTTGGAACAGGGTTCATATAACTATGGCTACACCTTC
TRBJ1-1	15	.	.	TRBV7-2	CASSLGPLLNTEAFF	TGTGCCAGCAGCTTAGGGCCGTTACTGAACACTGAAGCTTTCTTT
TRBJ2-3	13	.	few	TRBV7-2	CASSRSSTDTQYF	TGTGCCAGCAGCCGTTCTAGCACAGATACGCAGTATTTT
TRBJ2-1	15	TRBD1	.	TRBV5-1	CASSLAPGGVYEQFF	TGCGCCAGCAGCTTGGCCCCAGGGGGCGTATATGAGCAGTTCTTC
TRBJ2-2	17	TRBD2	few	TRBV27	CASSSSRGGRITGELFF	TGTGCCAGCAGTTCTTCCCGCGGGGGGCGTATCACCGGGGAGCTGTTTTTT
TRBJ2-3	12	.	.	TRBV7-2	CASSRDFSTQYF	TGTGCCAGCAGCAGGGACTTCTCTACGCAGTATTTT
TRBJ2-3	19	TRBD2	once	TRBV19	CASSSRLAGGPGDTDTQYF	TGTGCCAGTAGTTCCAGACTAGCGGGGGGCCCCGGGGACACAGATACGCAGTATTTT
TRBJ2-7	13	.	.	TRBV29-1	CSVTGRLTYEQYF	TGCAGCGTGACAGGTCGTCTAACCTACGAGCAGTACTTC
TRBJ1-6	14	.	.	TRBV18	CASSPSSYNSPLHF	TGTGCCAGCTCGCCCAGCTCCTATAATTCACCCCTCCACTTT
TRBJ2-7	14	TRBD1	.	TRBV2	CASGLGQGIYEQYF	TGTGCCAGTGGCTTGGGACAGGGAATCTACGAGCAGTACTTC
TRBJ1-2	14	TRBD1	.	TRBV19	CASSIVGRGHGYTF	TGTGCCAGTAGTATAGTGGGCAGGGGGCACGGCTACACCTTC
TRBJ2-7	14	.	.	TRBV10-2	CASTDWTDSYEQYF	TGCGCCAGCACTGATTGGACAGACTCCTACGAGCAGTACTTC
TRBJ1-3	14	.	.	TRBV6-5	CASRTLASGNTIYF	TGTGCCAGCAGAACCTTAGCCTCTGGAAACACCATATATTTT
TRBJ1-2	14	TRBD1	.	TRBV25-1	CASSEYSTGDAFTF	TGTGCCAGCAGTGAATATAGCACAGGGGACGCGTTTACCTTC
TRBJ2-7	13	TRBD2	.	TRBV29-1	CSVTGGTSGEQYF	TGCAGCGTTACGGGGGGGACTTCGGGAGAGCAGTACTTC
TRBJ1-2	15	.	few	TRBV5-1	CASSLEVGQPYGYTF	TGCGCCAGCAGCTTGGAAGTTGGACAGCCATATGGCTACACCTTC
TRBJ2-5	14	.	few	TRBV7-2	CASSSEAYQETQYF	TGTGCCAGCAGCTCCGAGGCCTATCAAGAGACCCAGTACTTC
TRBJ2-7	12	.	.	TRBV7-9	CASSLGVNEQYF	TGTGCCAGCAGCTTAGGTGTCAACGAGCAGTACTTC
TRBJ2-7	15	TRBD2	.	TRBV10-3	CAISAGTSGFYEQYF	TGTGCCATCAGCGCCGGGACTAGCGGGTTCTACGAGCAGTACTTC
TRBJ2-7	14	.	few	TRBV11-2	CASSYRAGSYEQYF	TGTGCCAGCAGCTACCGGGCCGGTTCCTACGAGCAGTACTTC
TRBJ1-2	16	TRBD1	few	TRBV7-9	CASSRPGGGLNYGYTF	TGTGCCAGCAGCAGACCAGGGGGCGGACTTAACTATGGCTACACCTTC
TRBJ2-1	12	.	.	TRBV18	CASSPPGETPFF	TGTGCCAGCTCACCCCCGGGTGAAACACCGTTCTTC
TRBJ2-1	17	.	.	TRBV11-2	CASSHLGHSHSYNEQFF	TGTGCCAGCAGCCATCTAGGGCACTCCCACTCCTACAATGAGCAGTTCTTC
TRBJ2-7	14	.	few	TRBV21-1	CASSRWDYSYEQYF	TGTGCCAGCAGCAGATGGGACTACTCCTACGAGCAGTACTTC
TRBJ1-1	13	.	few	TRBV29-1	CSVVGGRSSEAFF	TGCAGCGTTGTCGGGGGACGTTCGTCTGAAGCTTTCTTT
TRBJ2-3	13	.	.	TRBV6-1	CASRHFPPDTQYF	TGTGCCAGCAGACACTTTCCCCCAGATACGCAGTATTTT
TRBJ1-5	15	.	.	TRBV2	CASINEGGGNQPQHF	TGTGCCAGCATTAATGAGGGGGGAGGCAATCAGCCCCAGCATTTT
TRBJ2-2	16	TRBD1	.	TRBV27	CASSLFLPTGGGELFF	TGTGCCAGCAGTCTTTTCCTTCCGACAGGGGGCGGGGAGCTGTTTTTT
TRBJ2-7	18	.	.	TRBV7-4	CASSSYRTPGPFHGEQYF	TGTGCCAGCAGCTCCTATCGCACGCCGGGCCCTTTCCATGGCGAGCAGTACTTC
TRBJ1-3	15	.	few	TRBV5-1	CASSSAGTMGNTIYF	TGCGCCAGCAGCTCGGCGGGCACTATGGGGAACACCATATATTTT